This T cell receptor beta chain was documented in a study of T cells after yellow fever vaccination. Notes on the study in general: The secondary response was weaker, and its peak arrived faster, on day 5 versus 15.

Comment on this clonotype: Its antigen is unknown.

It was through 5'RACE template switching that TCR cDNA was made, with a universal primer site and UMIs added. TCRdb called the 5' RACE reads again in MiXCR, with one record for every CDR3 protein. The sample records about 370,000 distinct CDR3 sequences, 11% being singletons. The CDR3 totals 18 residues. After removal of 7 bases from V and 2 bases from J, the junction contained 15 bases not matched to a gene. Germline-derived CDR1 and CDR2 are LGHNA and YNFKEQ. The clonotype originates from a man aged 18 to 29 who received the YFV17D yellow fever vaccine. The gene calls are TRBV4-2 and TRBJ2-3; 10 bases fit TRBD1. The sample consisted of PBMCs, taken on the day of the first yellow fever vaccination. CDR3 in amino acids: CASTPWPLDRGNTDTQYF. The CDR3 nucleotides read TGTGCCAGCACACCATGGCCACTGGACAGGGGGAACACAGATACGCAGTATTTT.